Each of the 8 T cell receptor beta chains below was sequenced from the same sample in a study of T cells after yellow fever vaccination. One entry per CDR3 protein results from TCRdb running MiXCR on the 5' RACE reads. The profile shows about 30,000 distinct CDR3 sequences, 4.4% of them singletons. The source was CD8+ T cells sorted from PBMCs, collected 5 days after the yellow fever booster vaccination. These receptors were taken from a young man who received the YFV17D yellow fever vaccine.

Concerning this clonotype itself: This could be a read error, since a much larger clone is one nucleotide away. This sequence joins TRBV5-6 and TRBJ2-1; D is perhaps TRBD2 (6 bases). Germline-derived CDR1 and CDR2 are SGHDT and YYEEEE. The length of the CDR3 is 16 residues. With 5 bases removed from V and 7 bases from J, the gap between germline ends came to 22 bases. The CDR3 coding sequence is TGTGCCAGCAGGTCCCCGGGGGTGGGACTCCAGAATGAGCAGTTCTTC. Its translation: CASRSPGVGLQNEQFF.

This clonotype appeared many times. This chain links TRBV14 with TRBJ2-5; D gene ambiguous. With 1 base removed from V and 7 bases from J, the gap between germline ends came to 10 bases. The CDR3 consists of 13 residues. The germline CDR1 and CDR2 sequences are SGHDN and FVKESK. In DNA form, the CDR3 reads TGTGCCAGCAGCCAAGCCCTAACCGGGACCCAGTACTTC. It specifies CASSQALTGTQYF.

This clonotype was counted ten times or more. The chain is built from TRBV12-3 or TRBV12-4 and TRBJ1-2; D call uncertain. CDR3 size: 14 residues. The germline V and J ends were trimmed by 5 bases and 6 bases, with 16 bases remaining between them. The CDR3 reads CASSLGPDLDGYTF. In DNA form, the CDR3 reads TGTGCCAGCAGTCTCGGCCCCGATTTGGATGGCTACACCTTC.

This clonotype occurred a few times. J is TRBJ1-6 and V is TRBV30, with TRBD1 matching 12 bases. This CDR3 has 17 residues. The germline V gene encodes CDR1 GTSNPN and CDR2 SVGIG (reference sequence). With V trimmed by 7 bases and J by 0 bases, 7 bases remained unmatched. CDR3 in DNA: TGTGCCTCGGGACAGGGGGCCGAGAGCTCCTATAATTCACCCCTCCACTTT. Protein: CASGQGAESSYNSPLHF.

This clonotype showed up many times. The chain combines TRBV12-5 with TRBJ2-3; D tentatively reads TRBD1 or TRBD2 (5 bases each). Trimming took 4 bases from V and 4 from J, leaving 15 bases between them. The CDR3 runs to 15 residues. Germline lookup yields CDR1 LGHNT and CDR2 FRNRAP. CDR3 region: CASGWDLAAPDTQYF. CDR3 sequence (DNA): TGTGCTAGTGGTTGGGACCTAGCCGCACCAGATACGCAGTATTTT.

This clonotype was seen repeatedly, ten times or more. The chain combines TRBV27 with TRBJ1-1, with TRBD1 as a possible D gene (5 bases). The CDR3 contains 14 residues. Germline V lookup: CDR1 MNHEY, CDR2 SMNVEV (reference sequence). Trimming cost V 4 bases and J 1 base, with 10 bases left between them. The DNA for the CDR3 is TGTGCCAGCAGTTCTTGGACACAGAACACTGAAGCTTTCTTT. Its protein is CASSSWTQNTEAFF.

This clonotype was detected ten times or more. The chain joins TRBV7-2 to TRBJ2-1; tentative D call: TRBD2 (5 bases). Trimming cost V 1 base and J 15 bases, with 10 bases left between them. There are 11 residues in the CDR3. Germline V gives CDR1 SGHTA, CDR2 FQGNSA. The CDR3 region has the DNA TGTGCCAGCAGCTTAGACTCGGGGTGGTTCTTC. This codes for CASSLDSGWFF.

This clonotype was seen repeatedly, ten times or more. This chain joins TRBV15 and TRBJ2-7; D is perhaps TRBD2 (6 bases). The V and J ends lost 0 bases and 4 bases respectively, with 16 bases between them. This CDR3 spans 16 amino acids. Germline CDR1 LNHNV, CDR2 YYDKDF (reference sequence). CDR3 bases: TGTGCCACCAGCAGAGACCTCGGGACTGCGGATTACGAGCAGTACTTC. Translated: CATSRDLGTADYEQYF.